This passage covers 9 T cell receptor beta chains from one sample sequenced in a study of blood T cell dynamics during melanoma immunotherapy. Here immunoSEQ multiplex PCR was the method, and the copy in TCRdb shows in-frame clones only, minus some. The table has under 11,000 clones, approximately 90% seen once; the top ten hold around 24%. Time point indicated: week 3, after first cycle of checkpoint inhibitor. The source material was blood, sampled from a patient treated with checkpoint blockade. These receptors were obtained from a human donor with melanoma.

CDR3 DNA sequence: TGTGCCAGCAGCCCCCGGGGGACAGGGGGCGCGGTTGAAAAACTGTTTTTT. This gives the protein CASSPRGTGGAVEKLFF. The rearrangement links TRBV7-9 to TRBJ1-4; 12 bases line up with TRBD1. With V trimmed by 5 bases and J by 7 bases, 11 bases remained unmatched. This CDR3 region has 17 residues. Germline values: CDR1 SEHNR, CDR2 FQNEAQ (reference sequence).

The J gene is TRBJ1-2, the V gene TRBV9; D may be TRBD1 (5 bases). Germline CDR1 and CDR2: SGDLS and YYNGEE. Trimming removed 3 bases from V and 2 bases from J, with 14 bases in between. The CDR3 has 15 amino acids. CDR3 in amino acids: CASSAGPGGNYGYTF. The CDR3 DNA is TGTGCCAGCAGCGCGGGGCCCGGAGGGAACTATGGCTACACCTTC.

This rearrangement joins TRBV6-1 to TRBJ1-2; TRBD1 is a possible D gene (5 bases). Germline CDR1 and CDR2: MNHNS and SASEGT. The V end lost 1 base, the J end lost 7 bases, and 22 bases lay between the germline ends. CDR3 size: 17 residues. In nucleotides, the CDR3 is TGTGCCAGCAGTGAAGGCCCCGACGGGACTTCGAGGGGTGGCTACACCTTC. It specifies CASSEGPDGTSRGGYTF.

The rearrangement joins TRBV7-2 to TRBJ2-5, with D unclear. The V end lost 3 bases, the J end lost 4 bases, and 3 bases lay between the germline ends. This CDR3 contains 11 residues. Germline V gene data show CDR1 as SGHTA and CDR2 as FQGNSA. CDR3 loop: CASSFLETQYF. The CDR3 region has the DNA TGTGCCAGCAGCTTTTTAGAGACCCAGTACTTC.

This clone came up once. The DNA of the CDR3 is TGTGCCAGCAGTCACCCCGGGGGGGGGCCCGGTCCCTACGAGCAGTACTTC. It encodes CASSHPGGGPGPYEQYF. This chain joins TRBV27 and TRBJ2-7; 8 nucleotides match TRBD2. Germline assignment: CDR1 MNHEY and CDR2 SMNVEV (reference sequence). The ends lost 5 bases at V and 2 bases at J; junction bases unmatched: 14. The CDR3 extends over 17 amino acids.

V and J are TRBV18 and TRBJ1-4, with TRBD1 matching 7 bases. CDR1 and CDR2 from the germline V gene are KGHSH and LQKENI. The CDR3 consists of 15 residues. The V gene end was trimmed by 1 base and the J gene end by 4 bases; junction bases not matched to a gene: 3. The CDR3 is CASSPRTGDNEKLFF. In nucleotides, the CDR3 is TGTGCCAGCTCACCACGCACAGGGGATAATGAAAAACTGTTTTTT.

V is TRBV21-1 and J is TRBJ2-1; the D call of TRBD2 is as the table states it, not checked on the DNA. TRBV21-1 corresponds to a pseudogene. The CDR3 contains 18 residues. The CDR3 DNA sequence: TGTGCCAGCAGCAAAAAAGGGCGTGGGGCGGGAGGACACAATGAGCAGTTCTTC. It translates to CASSKKGRGAGGHNEQFF.

The J gene is TRBJ1-1, the V gene TRBV9; TRBD1 agrees at 9 bases. The CDR3 is 14 amino acids. Germline CDR1 reads SGDLS; CDR2 reads YYNGEE. Trimming cost V 4 bases and J 6 bases; bases outside gene matches: 7. The CDR3 region has the DNA TGTGCCAGCAGCCCCGCAACAGGGGGCTCTGAAGCTTTCTTT. Protein: CASSPATGGSEAFF.

This chain uses TRBV7-9 with TRBJ1-1, with no clear D. The germline V gene encodes CDR1 SEHNR and CDR2 FQNEAQ (reference sequence). V was pared by 0 bases and J by 6 bases, with 8 bases between. This CDR3 contains 13 residues. The CDR3 DNA reads as TGTGCCAGCAGCTTAGCAGGTTTGGCTGAAGCTTTCTTT. It encodes CASSLAGLAEAFF.